The 10 T cell receptor beta chains presented below share a single source sample, sequenced in a study of neurological immune-mediated disorders. Time point meaning: longitudinal time-point 2. TCRdb re-derived calls from the 5' RACE reads in MiXCR, one entry per CDR3 protein. In the table there are tens of thousands of distinct CDR3 sequences, 5.8% of which are singletons. Sequencing used PBMCs. Receptors originate from a woman aged 55-75 years with multiple sclerosis.

This clonotype was counted ten times or more. The genes are TRBV20-1 and TRBJ2-1; 12 bases line up with TRBD2. Trimming cost V 2 bases and J 4 bases; bases outside gene matches: 3. Germline CDR1 reads DFQATT; CDR2 reads SNEGSKA (reference sequence). CDR3 size: 15 residues. The CDR3 sequence is CSARKTSGGYNEQFF. Here the CDR3 DNA reads TGCAGTGCTAGAAAGACTAGCGGGGGTTACAATGAGCAGTTCTTC.

This clonotype has a count of ten or more. The chain recombines TRBV20-1 with TRBJ1-3, with TRBD1 matching 12 bases. The CDR3 has 15 residues. Per the germline V gene, CDR1 is DFQATT and CDR2 is SNEGSKA (reference sequence). After removal of 6 bases from V and 4 bases from J, the junction contained 7 bases not matched to a gene. The CDR3 sequence: CSASPGTGGGNTIYF. CDR3 nucleotide sequence: TGCAGTGCAAGCCCCGGGACAGGGGGCGGAAACACCATATATTTT.

The table lists this clonotype with many counts. The rearrangement uses TRBV5-1 and TRBJ2-7; unclear D gene. V dropped 4 bases and J dropped 0 bases, with 11 bases sitting between them. Germline loops: CDR1 SGHRS, CDR2 YFSETQ. The length of the CDR3 is 14 residues. The CDR3 nucleotides are TGCGCCAGCAGCCCTGGTGGGGACTCCTACGAGCAGTACTTC. Translation: CASSPGGDSYEQYF.

This clonotype was observed many times. The chain employs TRBV4-2 and TRBJ2-7, with 8 bases identical to TRBD1. This CDR3 has 15 residues. After removal of 4 bases from V and 0 bases from J, the junction contained 5 bases not matched to a gene. CDR1 and CDR2 (germline): LGHNA, YNFKEQ. The CDR3 region has the DNA TGTGCCAGCAGCCTTCGGACAGGGAGCTCCTACGAGCAGTACTTC. Its translation is CASSLRTGSSYEQYF.

The sample holds a few counts of this clonotype. This chain joins TRBV25-1 and TRBJ2-7; D might be TRBD1 or TRBD2, each matching 5 bases. The ends were cut back, 1 base at V and 7 bases at J, with 17 bases in the middle. CDR3 length: 15 amino acids. Germline loops: CDR1 MGHDK, CDR2 SYGVNS. The CDR3 protein is CASSEFGTPQGEQYF. As DNA, the CDR3 is TGTGCCAGCAGTGAATTTGGGACGCCCCAAGGGGAGCAGTACTTC.

This chain joins TRBV20-1 and TRBJ1-1; a weak D match, TRBD1 (6 bases). Trimming removed 6 bases from V and 5 bases from J, with 16 bases in between. This CDR3 comprises 13 residues. Per germline, CDR1 DFQATT and CDR2 SNEGSKA (reference sequence). The CDR3 DNA is TGCAGTGCAGCGGTTGGGGGCTGGACTGAAGCTTTCTTT. Its protein is CSAAVGGWTEAFF.

This clonotype has a count of ten or more. The rearrangement joins TRBV5-1 to TRBJ2-1; TRBD1 matches 9 bases. V was pared by 4 bases and J by 4 bases, with 0 bases of the junction left unmatched. CDR3 size: 13 residues. The germline V gene encodes CDR1 SGHRS and CDR2 YFSETQ. CDR3 in amino acids: CASSGQGYNEQFF. As DNA, the CDR3 is TGCGCCAGCAGCGGACAGGGGTACAATGAGCAGTTCTTC.

This clonotype has a count of ten or more. The rearrangement joins TRBV6-5 to TRBJ2-5; 8 nucleotides agree with TRBD2. Looked up from germline, CDR1 is MNHEY and CDR2 is SVGAGI. This CDR3 is built from 14 residues. The V and J ends lost 10 bases and 5 bases, in that order; junction bases with no gene match: 12. The CDR3 spells CATGERGFRETQYF. The CDR3 DNA reads TGTGCCACCGGAGAGCGGGGGTTCAGGGAGACCCAGTACTTC.

As for this clonotype: One junction end does not reproduce the germline sequence, and a read error may be involved. The rearrangement links TRBV5-1 to TRBJ1-2, with unresolved D. CDR3 size: 13 residues. Germline lookup yields CDR1 SGHRS and CDR2 YFSETQ. CDR3 sequence reads: CASSAVSNYDYTF. CDR3 in DNA: TGCGCCAGCAGCGCAGTCAGCAACTATGACTACACCTTC.

This clonotype was counted many times. This rearrangement joins TRBV6-5 to TRBJ1-1, with D unclear. Trimming took off 9 bases at V and 1 base at J, with 18 bases between the two ends. The length of the CDR3 is 15 residues. Germline CDR1 MNHEY, CDR2 SVGAGI. The CDR3 region has the DNA TGTGCCAGTCTAAGAAACACTCCTACGAACACTGAAGCTTTCTTT. Translating gives CASLRNTPTNTEAFF.